This T cell receptor beta chain was recorded in a study of T cell repertoires in aging, cancer and after chemotherapy. Study-level findings and limits: Median generation probability rose over the chemotherapy interval in each cancer cohort, suggesting rebound thymic output. In cancer patients, declining TCR diversity with age involved lost richness and lost evenness.

The CDR3 has 17 residues. Deletions cut 6 bases from V and 4 bases from J, with 24 bases between. Rearranged V-D-J TRB sequences were amplified with a mixed TRB-A/B primer pool. TCRdb re-derived calls from the multiplex PCR reads in MiXCR, one entry per CDR3 protein. The repertoire holds over 9,500 distinct CDR3 sequences, with around a third as singletons. With regard to this clonotype: Its antigen is currently unknown.

TCR beta rearrangements were amplified from peripheral blood genomic DNA. The sample was blood. The sequence was obtained from a human donor in good health. This rearrangement joins TRBV12-3 or TRBV12-4 to TRBJ1-2; maybe TRBD1 (5 bases). The CDR3 spells CASSQGEVGPSSYGYTF. DNA of the CDR3: TGTGCCAGCAGCCAAGGGGAGGTAGGGCCCAGTAGCTATGGCTACACCTTC.